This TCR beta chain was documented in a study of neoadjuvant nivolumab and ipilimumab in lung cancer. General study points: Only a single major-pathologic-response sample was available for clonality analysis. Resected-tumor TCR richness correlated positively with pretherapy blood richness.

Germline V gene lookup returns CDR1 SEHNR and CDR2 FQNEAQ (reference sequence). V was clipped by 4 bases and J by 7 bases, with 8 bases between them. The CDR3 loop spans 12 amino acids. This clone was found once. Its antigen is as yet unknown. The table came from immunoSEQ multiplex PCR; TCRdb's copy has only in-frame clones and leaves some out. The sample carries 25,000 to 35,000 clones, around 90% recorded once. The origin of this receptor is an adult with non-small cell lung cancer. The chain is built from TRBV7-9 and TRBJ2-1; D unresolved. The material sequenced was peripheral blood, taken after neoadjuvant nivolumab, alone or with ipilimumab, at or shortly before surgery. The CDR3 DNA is TGTGCCAGCAGCTGGACCCCTAATGAGCAGTTCTTC. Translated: CASSWTPNEQFF.